These T cell receptor beta chains were read from a single sample in a study of T cells in Graves' hyperthyroidism and ophthalmopathy. TCRdb reprocessed the multiplex PCR reads with MiXCR, giving one entry per CDR3 protein. The top ten clones hold approximately 7.2% of a sample with hundreds of thousands of distinct CDR3 sequences, about 45% of them seen once. Input material: peripheral blood or thyroid tissue (not recorded which). The receptors were sampled from an adult man with Graves' disease, either hyperthyroidism or ophthalmopathy (not recorded which). The CDR3 runs from the conserved cysteine through the conserved F or W. Fields, in order: D gene, J gene, V gene, clone size, CDR3 DNA, CDR3 protein. D genes are given only for firm matches. The listing skips clone size in some rows; elsewhere it reads once, few, many or a size class.

.	TRBJ2-6	TRBV6-5	.	TGTGCCAGCAGTGATCTCGTTGGGCCTGGGGCCAACGTCCTGACTTTC	CASSDLVGPGANVLTF
.	TRBJ1-1	TRBV12-3/TRBV12-4	few	TGTGCCAGCAGTTTCCCGGACCCTGAAGCTTTCTTT	CASSFPDPEAFF
.	TRBJ1-1	TRBV29-1	many	TGCAGCCTAAAAGGGTCAGGGCAACCTGAAGCTTTCTTT	CSLKGSGQPEAFF
.	TRBJ1-2	TRBV18	many	TGTGCCAGCTCACCGCGGACAGACTATGGCTACACCTTC	CASSPRTDYGYTF
.	TRBJ1-1	TRBV5-1	few	TGCGCCAGCAGCTTCTCCGTTGGGGGTATGGACACTGAAGCTTTCTTT	CASSFSVGGMDTEAFF
TRBD1	TRBJ1-2	TRBV24-1	many	TGTGCCACCAGTGGACAGGGTGGCGGTGGCTACACCTTC	CATSGQGGGGYTF
.	TRBJ2-5	TRBV6-5	few	TGTGCCAGCAGTTACTCCGGACAGCGTCCGCAAGAGACCCAGTACTTC	CASSYSGQRPQETQYF
.	TRBJ1-5	TRBV15	.	TGTGCCACCACCAGGGGCATATTTGTCAGCAATCAGCCCCAGCATTTT	CATTRGIFVSNQPQHF
TRBD1	TRBJ1-2	TRBV7-8	.	TGTGCCAGCAGCTCTCAGACAGGGTATGGCTACACCTTC	CASSSQTGYGYTF
.	TRBJ1-1	TRBV12-3/TRBV12-4	.	TGTGCCAGCAGTTTATGGCGATCTGCTGGGACTGAAGCTTTCTTT	CASSLWRSAGTEAFF
TRBD2	TRBJ2-5	TRBV9	few	TGTGCCAGCAGCCCGCGTAGCGGGAGGACCACAGAGACCCAGTACTTC	CASSPRSGRTTETQYF
TRBD1	TRBJ1-1	TRBV7-9	.	TGTGCCAGCAGCCCCCGGACAGGGCAGAGTAATGAAGCTTTCTTT	CASSPRTGQSNEAFF
TRBD1	TRBJ2-7	TRBV2	few	TGCGCCAGCAGCCAAGAAAACAGGGGTTACGAGCAGTACTTC	CASSQENRGYEQYF
.	TRBJ1-2	TRBV4-1	.	TGCGCCAGCAGCCAAGATGTTGACAGAGCTAACTATGGCTACACCTTC	CASSQDVDRANYGYTF